These 25 T cell receptor beta chains were sequenced from one sample in a study of blood T cell repertoires in COVID-19. TCRdb keeps only in-frame clones here, not all; method: immunoSEQ multiplex PCR. Among 350,000 to 500,000 clones listed, approximately 90% were seen once. Sequences were obtained from PBMCs or T cells enriched from blood (not recorded which). These receptors came from a woman aged 18-29 years who had been exposed to COVID-19.

In regard to this clone: Within the sample, other DNA sequences also encode this same CDR3. This chain connects TRBV29-1 to TRBJ2-1, with 12 bases that match TRBD2. This CDR3 is 15 amino acids long. In germline, CDR1 is SQVTM, CDR2 ANQGSEA. J lost 2 bases, V lost 4 bases, and 3 bases had no gene match. The CDR3 reads CSVGLAGGPYNEQFF. CDR3 bases: TGCAGCGTTGGGCTAGCGGGGGGGCCCTACAATGAGCAGTTCTTC.

This clone was recorded a few times. This sequence joins TRBV4-2 and TRBJ1-3; D is ambiguous. The V and J ends lost 2 bases and 1 base respectively, with 12 bases between them. The V gene's germline CDR1 is LGHNA and CDR2 YNFKEQ. CDR3 size: 16 residues. The CDR3 here is CASSQPPGASGNTIYF. Written as DNA, the CDR3 is TGTGCCAGCAGCCAACCTCCGGGTGCATCTGGAAACACCATATATTTT.

J is TRBJ1-1 and V is TRBV10-3; D is unclear. The CDR3 is 15 residues long. Trimming took off 0 bases at V and 4 bases at J, with 12 bases between the two ends. From germline, CDR1 is ENHRY and CDR2 SYGVKD. Written as DNA, the CDR3 is TGTGCCATCAGTGAGTCGAGCGGGCGGGTCACTGAAGCTTTCTTT. Translated: CAISESSGRVTEAFF.

This clone appeared a single time. The chain employs TRBV24-1 and TRBJ2-2; possible D gene TRBD2, 5 bases. Trimming cost V 4 bases and J 2 bases, with 10 bases left between them. Germline values: CDR1 KGHDR, CDR2 SFDVKD. The CDR3 totals 15 residues. The CDR3 spells CATSEGSGNTGELFF. The CDR3 DNA follows: TGTGCCACCAGTGAGGGCAGCGGAAACACCGGGGAGCTGTTTTTT.

This clone was counted only a few times. V usage is TRBV5-4 and J usage is TRBJ2-7, with TRBD1 identical over 7 bases. Germline CDR1 SGHNT, CDR2 YYREEE (reference sequence). The V segment lost 10 bases and the J segment 2 bases; nucleotides outside the gene matches: 6. CDR3 length equals 12 residues. CDR3 sequence: CAFPGQTYEQYF. The CDR3 bases are TGTGCCTTTCCGGGACAGACCTACGAGCAGTACTTC. Full variable domain (outside the CDR3, taken from reference TRBV5-4 and TRBJ2-7): ETGVTQSPTHLIKTRGQQVTLRCSSQSGHNTVSWYQQALGQGPQFIFQYYREEENGRGNFPPRFSGLQFPNYSSELNVNALELDDSALYLCAFPGQTYEQYFGPGTRLTVT.

The V call is TRBV7-9, the J call TRBJ1-2, with a possible D match to TRBD1 (6 bases). V lost 0 bases and J lost 5, with 16 bases in between. Germline assignment: CDR1 SEHNR and CDR2 FQNEAQ (reference sequence). This CDR3 region has 16 residues. CDR3 sequence: CASSLAFRTDHYGYTF. CDR3 sequence (DNA): TGTGCCAGCAGCTTAGCATTTCGGACAGACCATTATGGCTACACCTTC.

The chain joins TRBV11-2 to TRBJ1-1; D is unresolved. Germline V lookup: CDR1 SGHAT, CDR2 FQNNGV. The CDR3 is made up of 14 amino acids. V was clipped by 3 bases and J by 0 bases, with 8 bases between them. The CDR3 DNA is TGTGCCAGCAGCTTTGGCGGTCTGAACACTGAAGCTTTCTTT. As protein: CASSFGGLNTEAFF.

The DNA of the CDR3 is TGTGCCAGCTCGCTACAGAGAGATGAAAAACTGTTTTTT. This translates into CASSLQRDEKLFF. This chain joins TRBV18 and TRBJ1-4, with D unclear. The CDR3 consists of 13 residues. Trimming removed 6 bases at V and 6 bases at J, with 11 bases between. Per germline, CDR1 KGHSH and CDR2 LQKENI.

The gene calls are TRBV18 and TRBJ1-4; TRBD1 agrees at 7 bases. V lost 3 bases, J lost 4 bases, and 8 bases stayed unmatched. The CDR3 consists of 16 residues. CDR1 is KGHSH, CDR2 LQKENI, per germline. CDR3 sequence reads: CASSPLTPGGNEKLFF. In DNA form, the CDR3 reads TGTGCCAGCTCACCCCTTACACCAGGGGGTAATGAAAAACTGTTTTTT.

This sequence joins TRBV27 and TRBJ2-1; D is unclear. V lost 0 bases and J lost 3, with 9 bases in between. Germline V CDR1 and CDR2: MNHEY, SMNVEV (reference sequence). CDR3 length equals 15 residues. The CDR3 here is CASSLSPSSYNEQFF. CDR3 DNA: TGTGCCAGCAGTTTATCCCCATCGAGCTACAATGAGCAGTTCTTC.

Written as DNA, the CDR3 is TGTGCCAGCAGTTCCGGGGGCTATGGCTACACCTTC. It codes for CASSSGGYGYTF. The J gene is TRBJ1-2, the V gene TRBV12-3 or TRBV12-4; a possible D gene is TRBD1 (5 bases). V was pared by 4 bases and J by 4 bases, with 7 bases between. The length of the CDR3 is 12 residues.

This clone was observed once. The chain combines TRBV3-1 (or the pseudogene TRBV3-2) with TRBJ1-1; D possibly corresponds to TRBD1 (5 bases). CDR1 and CDR2 from the germline V gene are LGHDT and YNNKEL (reference sequence). The V end lost 1 base, the J end lost 5 bases, and 11 bases lay between the germline ends. The CDR3 extends over 14 amino acids. CDR3 amino acids: CASSQGRVATEAFF. The CDR3 region has the DNA TGTGCCAGCAGCCAAGGCAGGGTGGCGACTGAAGCTTTCTTT.

A word on this clone: At one boundary the junction diverges from the germline segment, which might be a read error. J is TRBJ1-5 and V is TRBV18, with D maybe TRBD1 (5 bases). The CDR3 contains 14 residues. Germline V gives CDR1 KGHSH, CDR2 LQKENI. The CDR3 spells CASSPTESNQPQHF. In DNA, the CDR3 is TGTGCCAGCTCCCCGACAGAGAGCAACCAGCCCCAGCATTTT.

The gene calls are TRBV18 and TRBJ2-7; 8 positions agree with TRBD2. Germline CDR1 reads KGHSH; CDR2 reads LQKENI. J lost 0 bases, V lost 3 bases, and 7 bases had no gene match. CDR3 length: 16 residues. The CDR3: CASSPLTGRASYEQYF. In nucleotides, the CDR3 is TGTGCCAGCTCACCTCTCACCGGGAGGGCCTCCTACGAGCAGTACTTC.

The table lists this clone with a count of one. The J gene is TRBJ2-1, the V gene TRBV18, with TRBD1 identical over 7 bases. Germline CDR1 and CDR2: KGHSH and LQKENI. V was clipped by 4 bases and J by 5 bases; unmatched bases: 2. The CDR3 runs to 13 residues. The CDR3 DNA follows: TGTGCCAGCTCACTTGGGACAGACAATGAGCAGTTCTTC. Translating it yields CASSLGTDNEQFF. Combining the CDR3 with reference TRBV18 and TRBJ2-1 gives the whole variable domain NAGVMQNPRHLVRRRGQEARLRCSPMKGHSHVYWYRQLPEEGLKFMVYLQKENIIDESGMPKERFSAEFPKEGPSILRIQQVVRGDSAAYFCASSLGTDNEQFFGPGTRLTVL.

The chain employs TRBV4-2 and TRBJ2-1; 12 bases match TRBD2. V lost 1 base and J lost 0; bases outside the gene matches: 7. The CDR3 sequence is 19 residues long. Germline lookup yields CDR1 LGHNA and CDR2 YNFKEQ. Here the CDR3 DNA reads TGTGCCAGCAGCCAAGGGACTAGCGGGACCGTGAGCTCCTACAATGAGCAGTTCTTC. Protein sequence: CASSQGTSGTVSSYNEQFF.

The V and J genes are TRBV7-9 and TRBJ2-5; D is possibly TRBD2 (7 bases). This CDR3 comprises 16 residues. V shed 2 bases and J shed 4 bases, with 17 bases lying between them. The germline CDR1 and CDR2 sequences are SEHNR and FQNEAQ (reference sequence). In DNA form, the CDR3 reads TGTGCCAGCAGCTTACAATTCGGGGGGCCCCCAGAGACCCAGTACTTC. Translation gives CASSLQFGGPPETQYF.

This chain connects TRBV6-5 to TRBJ1-2; TRBD1 agrees at 7 bases. The germline V gene encodes CDR1 MNHEY and CDR2 SVGAGI. The CDR3 covers 13 residues. J was trimmed by 8 bases and V by 0 bases; bases with no gene match: 3. CDR3 residues: CASSYSGQAGYTF. In DNA form, the CDR3 reads TGTGCCAGCAGTTACTCTGGACAGGCGGGCTACACCTTC.

This chain uses TRBV29-1 with TRBJ2-7, with D maybe TRBD1 (5 bases). CDR1 is SQVTM, CDR2 ANQGSEA, per germline. With 6 bases removed from V and 6 bases from J, the gap between germline ends came to 18 bases. CDR3 length: 13 amino acids. CDR3 protein: CSVGYPGSGEQYF. The CDR3 DNA reads TGCAGCGTCGGATACCCAGGGTCTGGCGAGCAGTACTTC.

This rearrangement joins TRBV5-4 to TRBJ2-1; D ambiguous. Between the trimmed V and J ends, which lost 0 bases and 1 base, there was a span of 8 bases. The germline V gene encodes CDR1 SGHNT and CDR2 YYREEE (reference sequence). The CDR3 totals 15 residues. The CDR3 protein is CASSLALGSYNEQFF. The CDR3 DNA is TGTGCCAGCAGCTTGGCGCTAGGTTCCTACAATGAGCAGTTCTTC. The full variable domain, completed using reference TRBV5-4 and TRBJ2-1, is ETGVTQSPTHLIKTRGQQVTLRCSSQSGHNTVSWYQQALGQGPQFIFQYYREEENGRGNFPPRFSGLQFPNYSSELNVNALELDDSALYLCASSLALGSYNEQFFGPGTRLTVL.

The chain couples TRBV19 to TRBJ1-2; D might be TRBD1 (6 bases). Trimming removed 1 base at V and 1 base at J, with 13 bases between. The CDR3 has 16 residues. Germline CDR1 is LNHDA and CDR2 is SQIVND (reference sequence). The CDR3 DNA reads as TGTGCCAGTAGTATAGTGTCGGCAGGGGTTAACTATGGCTACACCTTC. Its translation: CASSIVSAGVNYGYTF.

This clone appeared a few times. This chain joins TRBV27 and TRBJ1-3, with D possibly matching TRBD1 (6 bases). Germline CDR1 MNHEY, CDR2 SMNVEV (reference sequence). CDR3 size: 15 residues. Trimming left V 5 bases short and J 4 bases short, with 15 bases between. CDR3 loop: CASSPHRATGNTIYF. The CDR3 nucleotides read TGTGCCAGCAGTCCCCACAGGGCAACCGGAAACACCATATATTTT.

This chain uses TRBV25-1 with TRBJ2-6, with 8 bases matching TRBD1. The V segment lost 5 bases and the J segment 0 bases; nucleotides outside the gene matches: 9. Germline V gene data show CDR1 as MGHDK and CDR2 as SYGVNS. There are 18 residues in the CDR3. CDR3 DNA: TGTGCCAGCAGTAGGACAGGGTGGAACCCCTCTGGGGCCAACGTCCTGACTTTC. This encodes CASSRTGWNPSGANVLTF.

The V and J genes are TRBV19 and TRBJ1-4, with TRBD1 as a possible D gene (5 bases). V lost 6 bases to trimming and J lost 3 bases, with 14 bases between them. This CDR3 contains 15 residues. The germline CDR1 and CDR2 sequences are LNHDA and SQIVND (reference sequence). CDR3 protein: CASSLSGVSNEKLFF. The CDR3 DNA sequence: TGTGCCAGTAGCCTTTCGGGGGTGTCTAATGAAAAACTGTTTTTT. Full variable domain (outside the CDR3, taken from reference TRBV19 and TRBJ1-4): DGGITQSPKYLFRKEGQNVTLSCEQNLNHDAMYWYRQDPGQGLRLIYYSQIVNDFQKGDIAEGYSVSREKKESFPLTVTSAQKNPTAFYLCASSLSGVSNEKLFFGSGTQLSVL.

The CDR3 region is CASSQLTGGLDEQYF. The CDR3 region has the DNA TGTGCCAGCAGTCAACTAACAGGGGGACTCGACGAGCAGTACTTC. This chain connects TRBV7-7 to TRBJ2-7, with 8 bases fitting TRBD1. Germline V gene sequence: CDR1 SSHAT, CDR2 FNYEAQ (reference sequence). Trimming took 6 bases from V and 5 from J; bases not matched to a gene: 12. CDR3 length: 15 amino acids.